Presented here are 6 T cell receptor beta chains from one specimen sequenced in a study of blood T cell repertoires in COVID-19. Only in-frame clones appear in the TCRdb table, and some are missing; sequencing was by immunoSEQ multiplex PCR. This table holds tens of thousands of clones, roughly 90% found once. Sequences were obtained from peripheral blood. Source of these receptors: a woman older than 75 with active or convalescent COVID-19.

This clone appeared once. V usage is TRBV15 and J usage is TRBJ2-6, with D uncertain. The CDR3 length is 16 residues. Germline V gene lookup returns CDR1 LNHNV and CDR2 YYDKDF (reference sequence). V lost 1 base and J 1 base, leaving 8 bases between the germline ends. The CDR3 DNA reads as TGTGCCACCAGCAGAGCGCCGGGTTCTGGGGCCAACGTCCTGACTTTC. Amino acid sequence: CATSRAPGSGANVLTF. Full variable domain (rest looked up from reference TRBV15 and TRBJ2-6): DAMVIQNPRYQVTQFGKPVTLSCSQTLNHNVMYWYQQKSSQAPKLLFHYYDKDFNNEADTPDNFQSRRPNTSFCFLDIRSPGLGDTAMYLCATSRAPGSGANVLTFGAGSRLTVL.

The rearrangement links TRBV6-5 to TRBJ1-5, with D tentatively TRBD1 (6 bases). Germline-derived CDR1 and CDR2 are MNHEY and SVGAGI. This CDR3 has 15 amino acids. Trimming removed 0 bases at V and 6 bases at J, with 12 bases between. CDR3 sequence reads: CASSYSYRAGQPQHF. Here the CDR3 DNA reads TGTGCCAGCAGTTACTCGTACAGGGCAGGTCAGCCCCAGCATTTT.

The V gene is TRBV7-9, the J gene TRBJ1-4; D might be TRBD1 (5 bases). CDR1 and CDR2 (germline): SEHNR, FQNEAQ (reference sequence). The V and J ends lost 3 bases and 0 bases respectively, with 14 bases between them. The CDR3 is made up of 17 amino acids. CDR3 DNA sequence: TGTGCCAGCAGCTTCGACAGTTTCCCTTCAACTAATGAAAAACTGTTTTTT. Its protein is CASSFDSFPSTNEKLFF.

This rearrangement joins TRBV6-2 or TRBV6-3 to TRBJ2-7; no definite D call. The CDR3 consists of 13 residues. V was cut by 5 bases and J by 2 bases, with 10 bases left in between. The germline gives CDR1 MNHEY, CDR2 SVGEGT. The DNA for the CDR3 is TGTGCCAGCAGTCAGACTGCCCCCTACGAGCAGTACTTC. Translated, it gives CASSQTAPYEQYF.

The CDR3 bases are TGTGCCAGCAGCTCCCCTCCGCGGGGACAGGTACAAGAGACCCAGTACTTC. Its translation: CASSSPPRGQVQETQYF. The chain links TRBV5-5 to TRBJ2-5; TRBD1 matches 8 bases. The CDR3 extends over 17 amino acids. With V trimmed by 3 bases and J by 2 bases, 12 bases remained unmatched. Germline V gene lookup returns CDR1 SGHKS and CDR2 YYEKEE (reference sequence).

The CDR3 protein is CASSFQGASYEQFF. The CDR3 DNA follows: TGTGCCAGCAGCTTTCAGGGCGCTTCGTATGAGCAGTTCTTC. The chain joins TRBV11-3 to TRBJ2-1, with D tentatively TRBD1 (5 bases). CDR3 length: 14 residues. CDR1 SGHNT and CDR2 YENEEA come from the germline V gene. V was shortened by 3 bases and J by 8 bases, with 14 bases between the two germline ends. Combining the CDR3 with reference TRBV11-3 and TRBJ2-1 gives the whole variable domain EAGVVQSPRYKIIEKKQPVAFWCNPISGHNTLYWYLQNLGQGPELLIRYENEEAVDDSQLPKDRFSAERLKGVDSTLKIQPAELGDSAVYLCASSFQGASYEQFFGPGTRLTVL.